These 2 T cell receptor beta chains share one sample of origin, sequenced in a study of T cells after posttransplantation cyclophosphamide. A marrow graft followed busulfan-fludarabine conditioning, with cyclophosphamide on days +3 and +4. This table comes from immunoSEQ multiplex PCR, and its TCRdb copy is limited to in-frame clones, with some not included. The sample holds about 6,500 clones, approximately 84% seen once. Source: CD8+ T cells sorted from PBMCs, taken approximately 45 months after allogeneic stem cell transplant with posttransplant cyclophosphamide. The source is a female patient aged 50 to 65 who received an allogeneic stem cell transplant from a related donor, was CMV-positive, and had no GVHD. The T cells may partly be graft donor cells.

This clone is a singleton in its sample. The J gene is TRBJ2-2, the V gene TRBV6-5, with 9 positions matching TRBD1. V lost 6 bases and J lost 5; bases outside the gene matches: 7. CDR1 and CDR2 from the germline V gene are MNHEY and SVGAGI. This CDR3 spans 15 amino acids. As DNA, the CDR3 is TGTGCCAGCAGCCCTGGGACAGGGTGGACCGGGGAGCTGTTTTTT. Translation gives CASSPGTGWTGELFF.

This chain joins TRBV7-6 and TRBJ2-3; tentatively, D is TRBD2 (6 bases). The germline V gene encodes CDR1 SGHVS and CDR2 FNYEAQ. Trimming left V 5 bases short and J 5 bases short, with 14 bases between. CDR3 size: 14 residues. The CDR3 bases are TGTGCCAGCAGCGGCACTGGAGGGGTAGATACGCAGTATTTT. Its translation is CASSGTGGVDTQYF.